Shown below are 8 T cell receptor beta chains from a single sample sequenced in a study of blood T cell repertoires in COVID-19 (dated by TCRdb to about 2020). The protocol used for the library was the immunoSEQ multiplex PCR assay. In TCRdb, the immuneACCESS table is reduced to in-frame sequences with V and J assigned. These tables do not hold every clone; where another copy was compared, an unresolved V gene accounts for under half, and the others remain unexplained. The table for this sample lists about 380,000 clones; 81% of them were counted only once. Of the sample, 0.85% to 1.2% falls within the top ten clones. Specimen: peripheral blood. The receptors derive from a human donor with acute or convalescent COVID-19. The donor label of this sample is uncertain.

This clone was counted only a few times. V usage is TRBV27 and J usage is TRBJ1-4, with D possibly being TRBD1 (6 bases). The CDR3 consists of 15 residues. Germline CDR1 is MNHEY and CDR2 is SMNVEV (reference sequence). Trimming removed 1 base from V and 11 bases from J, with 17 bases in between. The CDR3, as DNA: TGTGCCAGCAGTTTATTTGGGGGCAGGCCTGAGAAACTGTTTTTT. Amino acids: CASSLFGGRPEKLFF.

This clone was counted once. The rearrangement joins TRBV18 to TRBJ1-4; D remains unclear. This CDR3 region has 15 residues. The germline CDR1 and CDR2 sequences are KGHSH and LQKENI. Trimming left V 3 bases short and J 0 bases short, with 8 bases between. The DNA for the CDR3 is TGTGCCAGCTCACCTGTCGGAGCAACTAATGAAAAACTGTTTTTT. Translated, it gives CASSPVGATNEKLFF.

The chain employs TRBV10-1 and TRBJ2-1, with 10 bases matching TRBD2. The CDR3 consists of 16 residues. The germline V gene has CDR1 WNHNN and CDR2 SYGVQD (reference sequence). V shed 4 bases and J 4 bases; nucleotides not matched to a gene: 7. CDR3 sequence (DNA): TGCGCCAGCAGTGCTACAAGAGCGGGAGGGTACAATGAGCAGTTCTTC. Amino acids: CASSATRAGGYNEQFF.

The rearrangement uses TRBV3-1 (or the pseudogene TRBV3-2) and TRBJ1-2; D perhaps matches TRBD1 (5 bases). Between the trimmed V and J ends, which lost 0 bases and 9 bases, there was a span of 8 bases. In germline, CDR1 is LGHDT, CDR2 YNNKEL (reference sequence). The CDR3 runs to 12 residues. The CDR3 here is CASSQEGGRYTF. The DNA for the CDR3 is TGTGCCAGCAGCCAAGAGGGGGGTCGCTACACCTTC.

In nucleotides, the CDR3 is TGCGCCAGCAGCTTGGCCTTATGGGCCACTGAAGCTTTCTTT. The encoded protein is CASSLALWATEAFF. The chain recombines TRBV5-1 with TRBJ1-1; D gene unclear. CDR1 SGHRS and CDR2 YFSETQ come from the germline V gene. The CDR3 contains 14 residues. The V and J ends lost 0 bases and 4 bases respectively, with 10 bases between them. The complete variable domain, with remaining parts taken from reference TRBV5-1 and TRBJ1-1, reads KAGVTQTPRYLIKTRGQQVTLSCSPISGHRSVSWYQQTPGQGLQFLFEYFSETQRNKGNFPGRFSGRQFSNSRSEMNVSTLELGDSALYLCASSLALWATEAFFGQGTRLTVV.

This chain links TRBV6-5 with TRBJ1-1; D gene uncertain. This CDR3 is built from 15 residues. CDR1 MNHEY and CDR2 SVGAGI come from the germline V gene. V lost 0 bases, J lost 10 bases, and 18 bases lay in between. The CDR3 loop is CASSYSILHGSPAFF. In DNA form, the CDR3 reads TGTGCCAGCAGTTACTCGATCTTACATGGTTCCCCAGCTTTCTTT.

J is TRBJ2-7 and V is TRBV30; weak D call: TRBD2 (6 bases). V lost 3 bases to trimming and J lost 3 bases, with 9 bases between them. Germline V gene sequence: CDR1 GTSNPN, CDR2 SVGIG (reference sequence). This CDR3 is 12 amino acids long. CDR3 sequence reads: CAWRGRDYEQYF. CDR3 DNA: TGTGCCTGGAGAGGGCGGGACTACGAGCAGTACTTC.

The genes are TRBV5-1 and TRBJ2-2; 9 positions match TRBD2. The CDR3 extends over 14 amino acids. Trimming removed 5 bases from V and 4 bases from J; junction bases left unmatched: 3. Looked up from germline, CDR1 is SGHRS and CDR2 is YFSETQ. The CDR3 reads CASSRLAATGELFF. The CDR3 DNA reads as TGCGCCAGCAGTCGACTAGCGGCCACCGGGGAGCTGTTTTTT. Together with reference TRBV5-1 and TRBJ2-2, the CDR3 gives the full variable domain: KAGVTQTPRYLIKTRGQQVTLSCSPISGHRSVSWYQQTPGQGLQFLFEYFSETQRNKGNFPGRFSGRQFSNSRSEMNVSTLELGDSALYLCASSRLAATGELFFGEGSRLTVL.